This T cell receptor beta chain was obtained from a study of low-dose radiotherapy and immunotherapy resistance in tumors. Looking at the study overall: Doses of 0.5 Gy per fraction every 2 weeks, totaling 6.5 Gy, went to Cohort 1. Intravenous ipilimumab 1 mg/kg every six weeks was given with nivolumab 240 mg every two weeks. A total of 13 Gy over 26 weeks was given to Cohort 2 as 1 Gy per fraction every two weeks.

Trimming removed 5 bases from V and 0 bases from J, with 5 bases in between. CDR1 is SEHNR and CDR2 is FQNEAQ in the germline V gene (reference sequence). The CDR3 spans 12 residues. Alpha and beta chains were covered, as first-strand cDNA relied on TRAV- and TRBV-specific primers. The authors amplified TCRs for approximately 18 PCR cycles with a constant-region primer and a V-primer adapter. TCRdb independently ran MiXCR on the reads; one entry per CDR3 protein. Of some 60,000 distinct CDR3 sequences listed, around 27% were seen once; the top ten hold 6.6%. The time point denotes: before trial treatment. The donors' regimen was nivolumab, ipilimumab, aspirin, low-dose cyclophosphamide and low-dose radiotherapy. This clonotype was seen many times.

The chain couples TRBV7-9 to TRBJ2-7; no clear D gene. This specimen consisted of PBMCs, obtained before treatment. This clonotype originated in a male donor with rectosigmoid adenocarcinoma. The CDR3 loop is CASSVSSYEQYF. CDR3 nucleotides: TGTGCCAGCAGCGTCAGCTCCTACGAGCAGTACTTC. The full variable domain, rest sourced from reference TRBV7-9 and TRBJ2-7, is DTGVSQNPRHKITKRGQNVTFRCDPISEHNRLYWYRQTLGQGPEFLTYFQNEAQLEKSRLLSDRFSAERPKGSFSTLEIQRTEQGDSAMYLCASSVSSYEQYFGPGTRLTVT.